The 5 T cell receptor beta chains given below trace back to one sample, sequenced in a study of a mutant IDH1 vaccine in newly diagnosed glioma. Clones were read by immunoSEQ multiplex PCR, and TCRdb kept only the in-frame ones, dropping some. Among 55,000 to 70,000 clones listed, 86% were seen once. Time point denoted: baseline, week 1 (first vaccination visit). Treatment of the sample: pre-vaccination baseline after standard-of-care therapy. The starting material was PBMCs, obtained from a glioma patient treated with radiotherapy, temozolomide or both. The receptors here all came from a man younger than 45 with glioma.

The chain combines TRBV7-7 with TRBJ2-2, with TRBD2 identical over 16 bases. V shed 4 bases and J 6 bases; nucleotides not matched to a gene: 2. Germline CDR1 and CDR2: SSHAT and FNYEAQ (reference sequence). There are 16 residues in the CDR3. The CDR3 coding sequence is TGTGCCAGCAGCTCGGGACTAGCGGGGGGGCCCGGGGAGCTGTTTTTT. It specifies CASSSGLAGGPGELFF.

This clone was seen just once. J is TRBJ2-3 and V is TRBV9; D gene unclear. CDR1 and CDR2 (germline): SGDLS, YYNGEE. V lost 3 bases and J 2 bases, leaving 13 bases between the germline ends. CDR3 length: 15 amino acids. The CDR3 sequence: CASSALHLITDTQYF. CDR3 sequence (DNA): TGTGCCAGCAGCGCGTTACACCTTATCACAGATACGCAGTATTTT.

V and J are TRBV19 and TRBJ2-2; D possibly corresponds to TRBD1 (5 bases). CDR3 length: 12 residues. Per the germline V gene, CDR1 is LNHDA and CDR2 is SQIVND (reference sequence). The germline V and J ends were trimmed by 6 bases and 5 bases, with 7 bases remaining between them. In DNA, the CDR3 is TGTGCCAGTAGCCCAGGGACCGGGGAGCTGTTTTTT. Translation gives CASSPGTGELFF.

This chain links TRBV5-1 with TRBJ2-3; a possible D gene is TRBD1 (6 bases). Trimming shortened V by 0 bases and J by 4 bases, and 12 bases separated the two germline ends. This CDR3 has 15 residues. CDR1 and CDR2 from the germline V gene are SGHRS and YFSETQ. CDR3 nucleotides: TGCGCCAGCAGCTTGGGGCAGGGGATTCCAGATACGCAGTATTTT. Its protein is CASSLGQGIPDTQYF.

The genes are TRBV27 and TRBJ1-4, with 7 bases fitting TRBD1. This CDR3 region has 15 residues. Trimming cost V 4 bases and J 7 bases; bases outside gene matches: 9. Per the germline V gene, CDR1 is MNHEY and CDR2 is SMNVEV (reference sequence). The CDR3 region has the DNA TGTGCCAGCAGTTCCGGGGACAGTCCTCTTGAAAAACTGTTTTTT. It yields the protein CASSSGDSPLEKLFF.